This TCR beta chain came from a study of regulatory T cells in long-lasting Graves disease. Study as a whole: Antithyroid drug intake by newly diagnosed Graves' patients had lasted under 3 months.

V shed 11 bases and J 3 bases; nucleotides not matched to a gene: 27. The CDR3 is 21 amino acids. Germline V gives CDR1 MNHNS, CDR2 SASEGT. HTBI primers from iRepertoire and Arm-PCR of CDR3 regions yielded the TCR beta libraries. TCRdb passed the multiplex PCR reads through MiXCR, listing each CDR3 protein once. Here the sample spans hundreds of thousands of distinct CDR3 sequences, approximately 15% being singletons. Time point specified: newly diagnosed GD, antithyroid drugs for less than 3 months. PBMC-derived RNA was used for the TCR library. In this cohort, patients came from an endocrinology department located in Xi'an, China. The data were also submitted as part of a second study, on T cells in Graves' hyperthyroidism and ophthalmopathy. That paper states: Exclusion of patients followed from uncontrolled infection, other autoimmune disease, pregnancy or lactation. Carried out on the TCR CDR3, a first-round RT-PCR used the HTBI primer set.

This TCR was sampled from a woman aged 25-40 years with Graves disease. The sample in question was peripheral blood mononuclear cells (PBMCs), obtained at new diagnosis, from a patient treated with antithyroid drugs. The chain couples TRBV6-1 to TRBJ2-2; TRBD2 agrees at 10 bases. The CDR3 is CAGGGVGLLAGGNRDTGELFF. The CDR3 DNA reads TGTGCCGGGGGGGGGGTCGGGCTGTTAGCGGGAGGTAACAGGGACACCGGGGAGCTGTTTTTT.